The clone carrying this TCR beta chain was seen only a few times. The sample belongs to a study of T cell responses to AZD1222 COVID-19 vaccine. V was pared by 3 bases and J by 5 bases, with 11 bases between. CDR1 and CDR2 (germline): MNHNS, SASEGT. The CDR3 loop spans 13 amino acids. TCRdb's table, derived via immunoSEQ multiplex PCR, lists solely in-frame clones and lacks some. The sample records approximately 150,000 clones, more than 85% being singletons. The specimen comprised peripheral blood, sampled on day 0 of AZD1222 vaccination. The chain is built from TRBV6-1 and TRBJ2-7; D ambiguous. The source of this sequence is an adult in good health. The CDR3 coding sequence is TGTGCCAGCAGTGAGTCAGGTTCTCACGAGCAGTACTTC. Protein product: CASSESGSHEQYF.